Listed here are 22 T cell receptor beta chains from one sample, sequenced in a study of blood T cell repertoires in COVID-19. Assay: immunoSEQ multiplex PCR; the TCRdb copy retains only in-frame clones and omits some. Among about 200,000 clones listed, roughly 90% were seen once. Material for sequencing was peripheral blood. Receptors originate from a woman between 40 and 55 years old with acute or convalescent COVID-19.

This clone was detected only a few times. This CDR3 is CASSVVMGQGTQYF. The DNA of the CDR3 is TGTGCCAGCAGCGTAGTAATGGGCCAGGGGACCCAGTACTTC. The genes are TRBV9 and TRBJ2-5; D may be TRBD1 (5 bases). Trimming removed 0 bases from V and 7 bases from J, with 13 bases in between. The CDR3 length is 14 residues. The germline CDR1 and CDR2 sequences are SGDLS and YYNGEE. Combining the CDR3 with reference TRBV9 and TRBJ2-5 gives the whole variable domain DSGVTQTPKHLITATGQRVTLRCSPRSGDLSVYWYQQSLDQGLQFLIQYYNGEERAKGNILERFSAQQFPDLHSELNLSSLELGDSALYFCASSVVMGQGTQYFGPGTRLLVL.

This clone is a singleton in its sample. The V call is TRBV4-1, the J call TRBJ1-2; TRBD1 aligns across 8 bases. The CDR3 sequence is 14 residues long. Per the germline V gene, CDR1 is MGHRA and CDR2 is YSYEKL. V was pared by 1 base and J by 8 bases, with 6 bases of the junction left unmatched. The CDR3 sequence: CASSQVAGGEGYTF. In nucleotides, the CDR3 is TGCGCCAGCAGCCAAGTCGCAGGGGGCGAGGGCTACACCTTC.

The chain carries TRBV11-2 and TRBJ2-1, with D perhaps TRBD2 (7 bases). The V gene lost 6 bases and the J gene lost 4 bases, with 19 bases spanning the gap. This CDR3 is 16 amino acids long. From germline, CDR1 is SGHAT and CDR2 FQNNGV. This CDR3 reads CASRSSRGRRYNEQFF. The DNA for the CDR3 is TGTGCCAGCAGATCATCGCGGGGGCGTCGATACAATGAGCAGTTCTTC.

The chain combines TRBV29-1 with TRBJ1-1; 7 bases align to TRBD1. This CDR3 is 13 amino acids long. V shed 5 bases, J shed 6 bases, and the junction held 9 bases outside the gene matches. The germline V gene has CDR1 SQVTM and CDR2 ANQGSEA. CDR3 sequence reads: CSVSIQDRPEAFF. The CDR3 DNA follows: TGCAGCGTTTCCATACAGGACAGGCCTGAAGCTTTCTTT. The full variable domain, completed using reference TRBV29-1 and TRBJ1-1, is SAVISQKPSRDICQRGTSLTIQCQVDSQVTMMFWYRQQPGQSLTLIATANQGSEATYESGFVIDKFPISRPNLTFSTLTVSNMSPEDSSIYLCSVSIQDRPEAFFGQGTRLTVV.

The rearrangement joins TRBV7-2 to TRBJ2-5; D is ambiguous. Per the germline V gene, CDR1 is SGHTA and CDR2 is FQGNSA. The CDR3 extends over 15 amino acids. The V end was cut by 1 base, the J end by 0 bases, with 9 bases between. The CDR3 here is CASSLGAGYQETQYF. CDR3 bases: TGTGCCAGCAGCTTAGGCGCAGGATACCAAGAGACCCAGTACTTC.

The CDR3 sequence is CASSQVDRPENYGYTF. CDR3 coding DNA: TGCGCCAGCAGCCAAGTGGACAGGCCGGAGAACTATGGCTACACCTTC. The V call is TRBV4-1, the J call TRBJ1-2; 7 bases align to TRBD1. Germline CDR1 is MGHRA and CDR2 is YSYEKL. CDR3 size: 16 residues. J was trimmed by 2 bases and V by 1 base; bases with no gene match: 7.

The V call is TRBV3-1 (or the pseudogene TRBV3-2), the J call TRBJ1-2; 7 bases line up with TRBD1. Germline CDR1 LGHDT, CDR2 YNNKEL (reference sequence). The J segment lost 1 base and the V segment lost 0 bases, leaving 11 bases of the junction unmatched. The CDR3 runs to 18 residues. CDR3 DNA: TGTGCCAGCAGCCAAGAAGGGGGCACCATGGGCCTTAACTATGGCTACACCTTC. Residues: CASSQEGGTMGLNYGYTF.

The chain has TRBV11-2 and TRBJ1-1, with 8 nucleotides matching TRBD1. The germline V gene has CDR1 SGHAT and CDR2 FQNNGV. The CDR3 runs 14 residues. After removal of 3 bases from V and 2 bases from J, the junction contained 2 bases not matched to a gene. DNA of the CDR3: TGTGCCAGCAGCTTCGACAGGGGTAACACTGAAGCTTTCTTT. This translates into CASSFDRGNTEAFF.

This clone was recorded only once. The CDR3 DNA sequence: TGTGCCAGCAGCGCAGTCCCGGGACAGGGACAAGAGACCCAGTACTTC. As protein: CASSAVPGQGQETQYF. This chain connects TRBV9 to TRBJ2-5, with TRBD1 matching over 9 bases. Germline CDR1 reads SGDLS; CDR2 reads YYNGEE. The CDR3 is 16 residues long. The ends lost 3 bases at V and 2 bases at J; junction bases unmatched: 8.

CDR3 in DNA: TGCGCCAGCAGCTTGGCCGGGACAGGGGCTTTGGGCTACACCTTC. Protein: CASSLAGTGALGYTF. The chain has TRBV4-1 and TRBJ1-2, with TRBD1 matching over 10 bases. This CDR3 comprises 15 residues. The germline gives CDR1 MGHRA, CDR2 YSYEKL. J lost 8 bases, V lost 5 bases, and 11 bases had no gene match.

CDR3 sequence (DNA): TGTGCCAGCAGCTTCTACAATCAGCCCCAGCATTTT. Translated: CASSFYNQPQHF. The chain links TRBV5-6 to TRBJ1-5; D not certain. The CDR3 runs to 12 residues. V was cut by 2 bases and J by 3 bases, with 3 bases left in between. CDR1 is SGHDT and CDR2 is YYEEEE in the germline V gene.

The chain employs TRBV5-4 and TRBJ2-1; 8 bases map to TRBD2. There are 13 residues in the CDR3. Trimming at V came to 4 bases and at J to 6 bases, leaving 3 bases not matched to a gene. CDR1 is SGHNT, CDR2 YYREEE, per germline (reference sequence). CDR3 residues: CASSVGTSNEQFF. Here the CDR3 DNA reads TGTGCCAGCAGCGTCGGGACTAGCAATGAGCAGTTCTTC.

The chain is built from TRBV7-9 and TRBJ1-3; 7 bases agree with TRBD1. The germline V gene encodes CDR1 SEHNR and CDR2 FQNEAQ (reference sequence). The trim removed 5 bases at V and 0 bases at J, leaving 7 bases unmatched. This CDR3 comprises 16 residues. The CDR3 DNA reads TGTGCCAGCAGCATATCCGGGACAGACTCTGGAAACACCATATATTTT. Its translation: CASSISGTDSGNTIYF.

This chain links TRBV29-1 with TRBJ2-6, with 7 bases matching TRBD1. Germline V gene sequence: CDR1 SQVTM, CDR2 ANQGSEA. CDR3 size: 16 residues. Trimming cost V 3 bases and J 2 bases; bases outside gene matches: 7. In nucleotides, the CDR3 is TGCAGCGTTGAGAACACAGGGGAACCTGGGGCCAACGTCCTGACTTTC. The encoded protein is CSVENTGEPGANVLTF.

V and J are TRBV29-1 and TRBJ1-2, with TRBD1 identical over 8 bases. V shed 2 bases, J shed 4 bases, and the junction held 3 bases outside the gene matches. CDR3 size: 13 residues. CDR1 is SQVTM, CDR2 ANQGSEA, per germline. CDR3 sequence (DNA): TGCAGCGTTGAACGACAGGGGTCCTATGGCTACACCTTC. Translating it yields CSVERQGSYGYTF.

V usage is TRBV9 and J usage is TRBJ2-3; TRBD1 agrees at 8 bases. The CDR3 sequence is 16 residues long. The germline gives CDR1 SGDLS, CDR2 YYNGEE. The trim removed 3 bases at V and 0 bases at J, leaving 6 bases unmatched. This chain's CDR3 is CASSAPGGQSTDTQYF. DNA of the CDR3: TGTGCCAGCAGCGCTCCAGGGGGCCAGAGCACAGATACGCAGTATTTT. The full variable domain, in which reference TRBV9 and TRBJ2-3 provide the parts outside the CDR3, is DSGVTQTPKHLITATGQRVTLRCSPRSGDLSVYWYQQSLDQGLQFLIQYYNGEERAKGNILERFSAQQFPDLHSELNLSSLELGDSALYFCASSAPGGQSTDTQYFGPGTRLTVL.

The chain couples TRBV5-4 to TRBJ1-2, with unresolved D. This CDR3 contains 15 residues. From germline, CDR1 is SGHNT and CDR2 YYREEE (reference sequence). The ends were cut back, 3 bases at V and 4 bases at J, with 16 bases in the middle. The CDR3, as DNA: TGTGCCAGCAGCTCTGGTACGTCCGAGTTCTATGGCTACACCTTC. It translates to CASSSGTSEFYGYTF.

This clone was observed a handful of times. The chain uses TRBV4-1 and TRBJ1-5, with D hard to call. The length of the CDR3 is 16 residues. The V and J ends lost 1 base and 1 base respectively, with 11 bases between them. Per the germline V gene, CDR1 is MGHRA and CDR2 is YSYEKL. The CDR3 DNA reads TGCGCCAGCAGCCAAGTGGGTCGCGGGAGCAATCAGCCCCAGCATTTT. Protein product: CASSQVGRGSNQPQHF.

The V and J genes are TRBV18 and TRBJ1-1; D call uncertain. Between the trimmed V and J ends, which lost 5 bases and 4 bases, there was a span of 8 bases. In germline, CDR1 is KGHSH, CDR2 LQKENI. The CDR3 is 12 amino acids. The CDR3 DNA sequence: TGTGCCAGCTCAGCGCAGGTCACTGAAGCTTTCTTT. Its protein is CASSAQVTEAFF.

The gene calls are TRBV7-8 and TRBJ2-5; TRBD2 is a possible D gene (6 bases). CDR1 and CDR2 from the germline V gene are SGHVS and FQNEAQ. Trimming removed 1 base from V and 5 bases from J, with 20 bases in between. The CDR3 runs 17 residues. The CDR3 reads CASSLGVWRGPLETQYF. CDR3 nucleotide sequence: TGTGCCAGCAGCTTAGGGGTTTGGCGGGGTCCGCTTGAGACCCAGTACTTC. The complete variable domain, with remaining parts taken from reference TRBV7-8 and TRBJ2-5, reads GAGVSQSPRYKVAKRGQDVALRCDPISGHVSLFWYQQALGQGPEFLTYFQNEAQLDKSGLPSDRFFAERPEGSVSTLKIQRTQQEDSAVYLCASSLGVWRGPLETQYFGPGTRLLVL.

This clone was observed a handful of times. CDR3 region: CASRAGTGYQKLFF. CDR3 nucleotide sequence: TGTGCCAGTAGAGCCGGGACAGGGTATCAAAAACTGTTTTTT. This chain connects TRBV19 to TRBJ1-4, with 9 bases that match TRBD1. CDR3 size: 14 residues. Germline lookup yields CDR1 LNHDA and CDR2 SQIVND (reference sequence). The ends lost 6 bases at V and 9 bases at J; junction bases unmatched: 8.

CDR3 protein: CASSQQRQVSNEQFF. The CDR3 nucleotides are TGTGCCAGCAGCCAGCAGAGACAGGTTTCCAATGAGCAGTTCTTC. V is TRBV4-2 and J is TRBJ2-1; D possibly corresponds to TRBD1 (6 bases). Germline V gene data show CDR1 as LGHNA and CDR2 as YNFKEQ. The ends were cut back, 3 bases at V and 6 bases at J, with 15 bases in the middle. This CDR3 has 15 residues.